The 27 T cell receptor beta chains reported below all come from one sample, sequenced in a study of T cells after yellow fever vaccination. Each CDR3 protein gets one entry after TCRdb re-called the 5' RACE reads with MiXCR. The sample yields fewer than 400,000 distinct CDR3 sequences, more than 5.5% seen once. The sample was PBMCs, taken 5 days after the yellow fever booster vaccination. Every receptor here comes from a man aged 25 to 40 who received the YFV17D yellow fever vaccine.

The sample holds a few counts of this clonotype. The rearrangement joins TRBV5-6 to TRBJ1-2, with D unclear. Germline CDR1 reads SGHDT; CDR2 reads YYEEEE. This CDR3 is built from 16 residues. V was clipped by 1 base and J by 4 bases, with 17 bases between them. The CDR3 protein is CASSLYGGPLPYGYTF. The CDR3 DNA follows: TGTGCCAGCAGCTTGTACGGCGGCCCTCTTCCCTATGGCTACACCTTC.

Only a few counts were recorded for this clonotype. The genes are TRBV19 and TRBJ2-2, with 12 bases identical to TRBD2. The germline gives CDR1 LNHDA, CDR2 SQIVND (reference sequence). V shed 4 bases, J shed 6 bases, and the junction held 3 bases outside the gene matches. This CDR3 has 15 amino acids. Written as DNA, the CDR3 is TGTGCCAGTAGTAGGCTAGCGGGAGGGTCCGGGGAGCTGTTTTTT. Translation gives CASSRLAGGSGELFF.

This clonotype was seen ten or more times. The chain couples TRBV5-1 to TRBJ2-5; 7 bases map to TRBD2. Germline V gives CDR1 SGHRS, CDR2 YFSETQ. J was trimmed by 5 bases and V by 1 base; bases with no gene match: 11. This CDR3 is built from 16 residues. As DNA, the CDR3 is TGCGCCAGCAGCTTGTATCGAGCGGGATACGAGGAGACCCAGTACTTC. This translates into CASSLYRAGYEETQYF.

This clonotype was seen ten or more times. J is TRBJ2-7 and V is TRBV10-3, with D hard to call. This CDR3 comprises 12 residues. The ends were cut back, 3 bases at V and 3 bases at J, with 6 bases in the middle. The germline V gene encodes CDR1 ENHRY and CDR2 SYGVKD. The CDR3 loop is CAISEHSYEQYF. CDR3 coding DNA: TGTGCCATCAGTGAACACAGCTACGAGCAGTACTTC.

The table lists this clonotype with a few counts. This chain uses TRBV4-3 with TRBJ1-4, with D unclear. Trimming shortened V by 4 bases and J by 8 bases, and 32 bases separated the two germline ends. Germline CDR1 LGHNA, CDR2 YSLEER. There are 20 residues in the CDR3. Here the CDR3 DNA reads TGCGCCAGCAGCCCAGGCGCCTCAGTTTTATCAGAAGTATCAGGAGAAAAACTGTTTTTT. Its protein is CASSPGASVLSEVSGEKLFF.

The rearrangement uses TRBV29-1 and TRBJ2-1; D may be TRBD1 or TRBD2 (6 bases each). The CDR3 length is 12 residues. The germline gives CDR1 SQVTM, CDR2 ANQGSEA. V was clipped by 6 bases and J by 6 bases, with 12 bases between them. Written as DNA, the CDR3 is TGCAGCGTCCTAGGGGGGTCCAATGAGCAGTTCTTC. Translated: CSVLGGSNEQFF.

This clonotype was recorded a few times. This sequence joins TRBV7-2 and TRBJ1-5, with TRBD1 matching over 7 bases. CDR3 size: 17 residues. Germline CDR1 is SGHTA and CDR2 is FQGNSA. With V trimmed by 5 bases and J by 4 bases, 14 bases remained unmatched. CDR3: CASSTYRGGVKNQPQHF. CDR3 in DNA: TGTGCCAGCAGCACCTACAGGGGAGGGGTAAAGAATCAGCCCCAGCATTTT.

This clonotype was recorded at least ten times. The rearrangement links TRBV20-1 to TRBJ2-3; TRBD2 agrees at 8 bases. After removal of 1 base from V and 4 bases from J, the junction contained 4 bases not matched to a gene. The CDR3 runs to 14 residues. Looked up from germline, CDR1 is DFQATT and CDR2 is SNEGSKA (reference sequence). CDR3 sequence (DNA): TGCAGTGCTAGAGTCGGACTAGCATCAGATACGCAGTATTTT. Translation gives CSARVGLASDTQYF.

A word on this clonotype: Its ends do not fully match the called genes, so a read error is possible. V usage is TRBV29-1 and J usage is TRBJ2-7; TRBD2 might be the D (5 bases). Germline CDR1 is SQVTM and CDR2 is ANQGSEA. The CDR3 consists of 14 residues. CDR3 loop: CSVDGNGSSSEQYF. The CDR3, as DNA: TGCAGCGTTGACGGGAACGGCAGCTCCTCCGAGCAGTACTTC.

This chain links TRBV5-1 with TRBJ2-2; possibly TRBD1 for D (6 bases). Germline V gene lookup returns CDR1 SGHRS and CDR2 YFSETQ. Trimming shortened V by 5 bases and J by 2 bases, and 16 bases separated the two germline ends. The CDR3 covers 16 residues. The chain's CDR3 is CASRPDRSLNTGELFF. The DNA of the CDR3 is TGCGCCAGCAGGCCCGACAGGAGCTTAAACACCGGGGAGCTGTTTTTT.

This chain joins TRBV4-3 and TRBJ1-4; maybe TRBD1 (5 bases). The CDR3 runs 15 residues. CDR1 LGHNA and CDR2 YSLEER come from the germline V gene. Between the trimmed V and J ends, which lost 4 bases and 8 bases, there was a span of 17 bases. As DNA, the CDR3 is TGCGCCAGCAGCCTAACCGGGAGGGGCGGAGAAAAACTGTTTTTT. This sequence encodes CASSLTGRGGEKLFF.

Many counts were recorded for this clonotype. This sequence joins TRBV9 and TRBJ2-2; a weak D match, TRBD1 (6 bases). Trimming cost V 8 bases and J 6 bases, with 14 bases left between them. CDR3 length equals 13 residues. The germline V gene encodes CDR1 SGDLS and CDR2 YYNGEE. The CDR3 bases are TGTGCCAGTCGGACAGAAGGTCCCGGGGAGCTGTTTTTT. The encoded protein is CASRTEGPGELFF.

To note about this clonotype: The junction departs from the called germline gene at one end, perhaps through a read error. J is TRBJ2-6 and V is TRBV12-3 or TRBV12-4; D is unclear. The CDR3 runs to 18 residues. Here the CDR3 reads CAISFGRVFLRGANVLTF. The DNA for the CDR3 is TGTGCCATCAGTTTCGGTCGTGTCTTCCTGAGAGGGGCCAACGTCCTGACTTTC.

This clonotype was found many times. The gene calls are TRBV7-2 and TRBJ2-7; 11 bases are shared with TRBD1. Trimming took 5 bases from V and 7 from J; bases not matched to a gene: 10. The germline gives CDR1 SGHTA, CDR2 FQGNSA. The CDR3 has 15 amino acids. CDR3 sequence (DNA): TGTGCCAGCAGCCCTATCGGACAGGGGGCGCGTGAGCAGTACTTC. Translation gives CASSPIGQGAREQYF.

The V call is TRBV5-4, the J call TRBJ2-5; the match to TRBD1 covers 9 bases. This CDR3 spans 14 amino acids. The V gene's germline CDR1 is SGHNT and CDR2 YYREEE (reference sequence). The junction had 3 bases not matched to a gene; V was cut back by 1 base and J by 5 bases. In DNA form, the CDR3 reads TGTGCCAGCAGCTTGACAGGGGGCGGGGAGACCCAGTACTTC. Translating it yields CASSLTGGGETQYF. The entire variable domain, with the rest obtained from reference TRBV5-4 and TRBJ2-5, is as follows: ETGVTQSPTHLIKTRGQQVTLRCSSQSGHNTVSWYQQALGQGPQFIFQYYREEENGRGNFPPRFSGLQFPNYSSELNVNALELDDSALYLCASSLTGGGETQYFGPGTRLLVL.

This clonotype was found once. Just one base apart from a much larger clone, this may be a read error. The chain joins TRBV6-5 to TRBJ2-5, with 7 bases that match TRBD2. The CDR3 has 15 amino acids. Germline V gene lookup returns CDR1 MNHEY and CDR2 SVGAGI. CDR3 sequence reads: CASSYTPGLQEIQYF. The CDR3 DNA follows: TGTGCCAGCAGTTACACACCGGGACTACAAGAGATCCAGTACTTC.

On this clonotype itself: This clone may be a read error of a much larger clone one base away. The rearrangement uses TRBV5-8 and TRBJ1-5; D remains unclear. This CDR3 is 15 amino acids long. V shed 6 bases and J shed 0 bases, with 13 bases lying between them. Germline assignment: CDR1 SGHTS and CDR2 YDEGEE. This CDR3 is CASIHIQPSNQPQHF. As DNA, the CDR3 is TGTGCCAGCATCCATATCCAGCCTAGCAATCAGCCCCAGCATTTT.

This clonotype was seen a handful of times. The chain joins TRBV7-9 to TRBJ2-7, with no clear D. The germline V and J ends were trimmed by 1 base and 6 bases, with 4 bases remaining between them. CDR1 and CDR2 from the germline V gene are SEHNR and FQNEAQ (reference sequence). The CDR3 covers 11 residues. The CDR3 bases are TGTGCCAGCAGCTTAGAAGTCGAGCAGTACTTC. It yields the protein CASSLEVEQYF.

This clonotype was counted many times. This CDR3 is missing its conserved last phenylalanine or tryptophan, likely due to a read error. The chain uses TRBV28 and TRBJ2-5; D gene ambiguous. The V end was cut by 8 bases, the J end by 4 bases, with 14 bases between. The CDR3 runs 13 residues. Germline-derived CDR1 and CDR2 are MDHEN and SYDVKM. The CDR3 DNA reads TGTGCCAGCGGTAACAGTCTTCCAGAGACCCAGTACTTG. As protein: CASGNSLPETQYL.

In its sample, this clonotype was seen a few times. This rearrangement joins TRBV5-4 to TRBJ1-2; the D is unclear. CDR3 size: 14 residues. V dropped 2 bases and J dropped 4 bases, with 12 bases sitting between them. Germline loops: CDR1 SGHNT, CDR2 YYREEE (reference sequence). CDR3 bases: TGTGCCAGCAGCTTCGTCAACTCTCCCTATGGCTACACCTTC. Translating gives CASSFVNSPYGYTF.

The chain recombines TRBV29-1 with TRBJ1-1; D is uncertain. The CDR3 length is 13 residues. Germline values: CDR1 SQVTM, CDR2 ANQGSEA. The V end was cut by 5 bases, the J end by 1 base, with 11 bases between. The CDR3, as DNA: TGCAGCGTTCAAGGGCTGGGGAACACTGAAGCTTTCTTT. Its protein product is CSVQGLGNTEAFF. The complete variable domain, with remaining parts taken from reference TRBV29-1 and TRBJ1-1, reads SAVISQKPSRDICQRGTSLTIQCQVDSQVTMMFWYRQQPGQSLTLIATANQGSEATYESGFVIDKFPISRPNLTFSTLTVSNMSPEDSSIYLCSVQGLGNTEAFFGQGTRLTVV.

The rearrangement links TRBV18 to TRBJ1-5; the match to TRBD1 covers 7 bases. CDR3 size: 15 residues. Germline assignment: CDR1 KGHSH and CDR2 LQKENI. The V segment lost 4 bases and the J segment 0 bases; nucleotides outside the gene matches: 3. The CDR3 DNA reads as TGTGCCAGCTCACAGGGACAGAATAGCAATCAGCCCCAGCATTTT. Translation: CASSQGQNSNQPQHF.

The V gene is TRBV19, the J gene TRBJ2-6; 8 bases align to TRBD1. Germline V gene data show CDR1 as LNHDA and CDR2 as SQIVND (reference sequence). The CDR3 is 16 amino acids. The V and J ends lost 3 bases and 4 bases, in that order; junction bases with no gene match: 5. CDR3 loop: CASSMDRVSGANVLTF. The CDR3 DNA follows: TGTGCCAGTAGTATGGACAGGGTGTCCGGGGCCAACGTCCTGACTTTC.

The chain uses TRBV7-8 and TRBJ2-1; the D is unclear. The CDR3 totals 14 residues. The germline V and J ends were trimmed by 2 bases and 0 bases, with 5 bases remaining between them. In germline, CDR1 is SGHVS, CDR2 FQNEAQ. CDR3 nucleotides: TGTGCCAGCAGCTTACGGCCCTCCTACAATGAGCAGTTCTTC. Translated: CASSLRPSYNEQFF.

This clonotype was counted at least ten times. The chain has TRBV7-8 and TRBJ2-2, with D possibly being TRBD1 or TRBD2 (5 bases each). Germline CDR1 reads SGHVS; CDR2 reads FQNEAQ. V lost 5 bases and J lost 7, with 17 bases in between. The CDR3 is 15 residues long. The CDR3 nucleotides read TGTGCCAGCAGCAACCGGGACCGGAATGTCGGGGAGCTGTTTTTT. This encodes CASSNRDRNVGELFF.

The chain combines TRBV2 with TRBJ2-1, with D perhaps matching TRBD2 (6 bases). CDR3 length equals 15 residues. Germline V gives CDR1 SNHLY, CDR2 FYNNEI. Deletions cut 4 bases from V and 7 bases from J, with 17 bases between. CDR3 sequence: CASSGIRLGGNEQFF. In nucleotides, the CDR3 is TGTGCCAGCAGTGGTATTAGACTAGGAGGTAATGAGCAGTTCTTC.

The chain employs TRBV7-2 and TRBJ2-4, with TRBD2 matching over 8 bases. Germline loops: CDR1 SGHTA, CDR2 FQGNSA. This CDR3 contains 17 residues. J was trimmed by 8 bases and V by 5 bases; bases with no gene match: 17. The CDR3 region is CASSNRVGREEGYIQYF. DNA for the CDR3: TGTGCCAGCAGCAACAGGGTGGGGCGGGAGGAGGGTTACATTCAGTACTTC.